The 27 T cell receptor beta chains below were found in one sample sequenced in a study of blood T cell repertoires in COVID-19. Repertoires were generated with immunoSEQ multiplex PCR, while TCRdb's copy carries only in-frame clones and drops some. The table shows 100,000 to 150,000 clones, with 81% occurring only once. Sequencing was done on a sample of peripheral blood. Receptors originate from a woman between 45 and 60 years old with acute or convalescent COVID-19.

The chain has TRBV5-5 and TRBJ1-2, with 8 bases matching TRBD1. Germline CDR1 and CDR2: SGHKS and YYEKEE (reference sequence). Trimming at V came to 3 bases and at J to 8 bases, leaving 12 bases not matched to a gene. This CDR3 is built from 15 residues. CDR3 bases: TGTGCCAGCAGCTGGACCCCGGACAGGGATCGGGGCTACACCTTC. Amino acid sequence: CASSWTPDRDRGYTF.

The rearrangement links TRBV16 to TRBJ1-5, with D maybe TRBD1 (5 bases). The V and J ends lost 4 bases and 11 bases respectively, with 24 bases between them. In germline, CDR1 is KGHSY, CDR2 FQNENV. The CDR3 has 16 amino acids. DNA of the CDR3: TGTGCCAGCAGCCTAGGAAAACAGACAGTGCATTTGACCCAGCATTTT. This gives the protein CASSLGKQTVHLTQHF.

This chain connects TRBV11-2 to TRBJ2-1, with TRBD1 matching over 8 bases. CDR3 size: 14 residues. The germline CDR1 and CDR2 sequences are SGHAT and FQNNGV. Trimming at V came to 5 bases and at J to 6 bases, leaving 6 bases not matched to a gene. This chain's CDR3 is CASSPRTGRNEQFF. CDR3 DNA sequence: TGTGCCAGCAGCCCCCGGACAGGGCGCAATGAGCAGTTCTTC. The full variable domain, its missing parts supplied by reference TRBV11-2 and TRBJ2-1, is EAGVAQSPRYKIIEKRQSVAFWCNPISGHATLYWYQQILGQGPKLLIQFQNNGVVDDSQLPKDRFSAERLKGVDSTLKIQPAKLEDSAVYLCASSPRTGRNEQFFGPGTRLTVL.

The chain has TRBV3-1 (or the pseudogene TRBV3-2) and TRBJ2-1; TRBD1 matches at 8 bases. Germline values: CDR1 LGHDT, CDR2 YNNKEL (reference sequence). The CDR3 covers 14 residues. Trimming cost V 1 base and J 9 bases; bases outside gene matches: 5. DNA of the CDR3: TGTGCCAGCAGCCAAGCTGGACAGGGATTTGAGCAGTTCTTC. Its protein product is CASSQAGQGFEQFF.

The chain carries TRBV12-3 or TRBV12-4 and TRBJ1-4; D gene uncertain. The germline V and J ends were trimmed by 9 bases and 0 bases, with 8 bases remaining between them. The CDR3 length is 13 residues. CDR3: CARRGTTNEKLFF. CDR3 sequence (DNA): TGTGCCAGGAGAGGGACAACTAATGAAAAACTGTTTTTT.

The chain carries TRBV5-5 and TRBJ2-2, with 7 nucleotides matching TRBD1. Unmatched junction bases numbered 10, after V lost 2 bases and J lost 0 bases. The CDR3 is made up of 18 amino acids. Germline-derived CDR1 and CDR2 are SGHKS and YYEKEE (reference sequence). The DNA for the CDR3 is TGTGCCAGCAGCTTTCTTAGGTCAGGGGGAGCGAACACCGGGGAGCTGTTTTTT. This codes for CASSFLRSGGANTGELFF.

V is TRBV7-8 and J is TRBJ1-5; a possible D gene is TRBD1 (5 bases). V was clipped by 3 bases and J by 8 bases, with 17 bases between them. The CDR3 runs 15 residues. CDR1 SGHVS and CDR2 FQNEAQ come from the germline V gene. The CDR3 DNA follows: TGTGCCAGCAGCTTGGTCACGGGGGGGTTTAAGCCCCAGCATTTT. Its protein product is CASSLVTGGFKPQHF.

This sequence joins TRBV30 and TRBJ1-5; D is unresolved. CDR1 and CDR2 (germline): GTSNPN, SVGIG (reference sequence). V gave up 4 bases and J gave up 1 base, with 17 bases separating them. The length of the CDR3 is 16 residues. DNA of the CDR3: TGTGCCTGGAAACCTCGCGGGGATAGGAGCAATCAGCCCCAGCATTTT. Translation gives CAWKPRGDRSNQPQHF.

The J gene is TRBJ1-2, the V gene TRBV20-1; D perhaps matches TRBD1 (5 bases). This CDR3 is 14 amino acids long. V lost 3 bases and J lost 2, with 13 bases in between. The germline V gene encodes CDR1 DFQATT and CDR2 SNEGSKA (reference sequence). The DNA of the CDR3 is TGCAGTGCTAGTAGCCGGGGGGGGAACTATGGCTACACCTTC. The encoded protein is CSASSRGGNYGYTF.

This clone was detected once. The V and J genes are TRBV4-2 and TRBJ1-1; D is ambiguous. V gave up 0 bases and J gave up 1 base, with 6 bases separating them. Germline assignment: CDR1 LGHNA and CDR2 YNFKEQ. This CDR3 contains 14 residues. This CDR3 reads CASSQEVRNTEAFF. The CDR3 region has the DNA TGTGCCAGCAGCCAAGAGGTGCGGAACACTGAAGCTTTCTTT.

The table lists this clone with a count of one. This rearrangement joins TRBV11-1 to TRBJ2-1; 13 bases match TRBD2. Germline lookup yields CDR1 SGHAT and CDR2 FQDESV (reference sequence). J was trimmed by 6 bases and V by 4 bases; bases with no gene match: 6. CDR3 length: 16 amino acids. CDR3 in amino acids: CASSSGLAGVGNEQFF. The CDR3 bases are TGTGCCAGCAGCTCCGGACTAGCGGGAGTAGGCAATGAGCAGTTCTTC.

The V call is TRBV18, the J call TRBJ1-2, with 8 positions matching TRBD1. Germline CDR1 reads KGHSH; CDR2 reads LQKENI. The CDR3 spans 15 residues. The ends lost 1 base at V and 3 bases at J; junction bases unmatched: 4. The CDR3 nucleotides read TGTGCCAGCTCACCACAGGACAGGGACTACTATGGCTACACCTTC. Amino acid sequence: CASSPQDRDYYGYTF.

This chain links TRBV7-9 with TRBJ1-1; D call uncertain. In germline, CDR1 is SEHNR, CDR2 FQNEAQ (reference sequence). CDR3 length: 15 amino acids. V dropped 1 base and J dropped 4 bases, with 13 bases sitting between them. The CDR3 loop is CASSLGEGIGTEAFF. The CDR3 DNA reads as TGTGCCAGCAGCTTAGGAGAGGGAATTGGCACTGAAGCTTTCTTT.

This rearrangement joins TRBV2 to TRBJ2-5; 8 nucleotides align to TRBD2. Germline V gives CDR1 SNHLY, CDR2 FYNNEI. The CDR3 length is 17 residues. Unmatched junction bases numbered 11, after V lost 0 bases and J lost 5 bases. CDR3 sequence (DNA): TGTGCCAGCAGTGAAGCCCCCGGGGGGGGCTCATTGGAGACCCAGTACTTC. It translates to CASSEAPGGGSLETQYF.

This sequence joins TRBV6-5 and TRBJ1-1; D perhaps matches TRBD1 (6 bases). The CDR3 loop spans 15 amino acids. V was pared by 0 bases and J by 0 bases, with 8 bases between. CDR1 and CDR2 (germline): MNHEY, SVGAGI. The CDR3 bases are TGTGCCAGCAGTTACTCGGACAGTTTGAACACTGAAGCTTTCTTT. This gives the protein CASSYSDSLNTEAFF.

This clone was seen only once. The chain uses TRBV11-1 and TRBJ2-7, with 9 nucleotides matching TRBD1. J lost 3 bases, V lost 5 bases, and 5 bases had no gene match. The CDR3 contains 14 residues. CDR1 and CDR2 (germline): SGHAT, FQDESV (reference sequence). The CDR3 nucleotides are TGTGCCAGCAGCCCCGGGACAGGGTTCTACGAGCAGTACTTC. Protein: CASSPGTGFYEQYF.

Sample share makes this clone large. The chain recombines TRBV12-3 or TRBV12-4 with TRBJ1-2, with D unclear. V dropped 7 bases and J dropped 4 bases, with 7 bases sitting between them. The CDR3 loop spans 11 amino acids. The CDR3 DNA reads TGTGCCAGCACCGCCGGCTATGGCTACACCTTC. Protein sequence: CASTAGYGYTF.

This chain uses TRBV5-8 with TRBJ1-5; D gene ambiguous. V was shortened by 6 bases and J by 5 bases, with 18 bases between the two germline ends. Germline V gene data show CDR1 as SGHTS and CDR2 as YDEGEE. The CDR3 is made up of 15 amino acids. CDR3 bases: TGTGCCAGCACCAAGGAGGGAGCCCGCGATCAGCCCCAGCATTTT. Translated, it gives CASTKEGARDQPQHF.

This sequence joins TRBV28 and TRBJ2-2, with D tentatively TRBD1 (6 bases). The V and J ends lost 5 bases and 1 base respectively, with 20 bases between them. The CDR3 is 18 amino acids. Germline CDR1 MDHEN, CDR2 SYDVKM. The CDR3 spells CASSTTRRGGGNTGELFF. For the CDR3, the DNA is TGTGCCAGCAGTACAACACGCAGGGGCGGTGGGAACACCGGGGAGCTGTTTTTT. The full variable domain, its missing parts supplied by reference TRBV28 and TRBJ2-2, is DVKVTQSSRYLVKRTGEKVFLECVQDMDHENMFWYRQDPGLGLRLIYFSYDVKMKEKGDIPEGYSVSREKKERFSLILESASTNQTSMYLCASSTTRRGGGNTGELFFGEGSRLTVL.

The CDR3 spells CATSPTVASNTEAFF. CDR3 in DNA: TGTGCCACCAGTCCGACAGTGGCTTCGAACACTGAAGCTTTCTTT. The chain links TRBV15 to TRBJ1-1, with D tentatively TRBD1 (5 bases). Trimming stripped 6 bases from V and 1 base from J, with 15 bases between. The germline V gene has CDR1 LNHNV and CDR2 YYDKDF (reference sequence). The length of the CDR3 is 15 residues.

The chain uses TRBV6-5 and TRBJ1-1, with 8 bases identical to TRBD1. The CDR3 length is 15 residues. From germline, CDR1 is MNHEY and CDR2 SVGAGI. V lost 6 bases and J lost 1; bases outside the gene matches: 7. CDR3 sequence: CASRKPGTGNTEAFF. The CDR3 DNA reads as TGTGCCAGCAGGAAGCCCGGGACAGGGAACACTGAAGCTTTCTTT.

The V call is TRBV30, the J call TRBJ1-1; 7 bases agree with TRBD1. CDR3 length equals 13 residues. Germline V gene lookup returns CDR1 GTSNPN and CDR2 SVGIG (reference sequence). With V trimmed by 4 bases and J by 6 bases, 8 bases remained unmatched. The CDR3 DNA is TGTGCCTGGATAGGACAGGCTAGCGCTGAAGCTTTCTTT. As protein: CAWIGQASAEAFF.

V is TRBV2 and J is TRBJ1-2; possible D gene TRBD1, 6 bases. Looked up from germline, CDR1 is SNHLY and CDR2 is FYNNEI. CDR3 length equals 12 residues. The V end lost 2 bases, the J end lost 7 bases, and 8 bases lay between the germline ends. CDR3 sequence (DNA): TGTGCCAGCAGTGAACAGGGGTCTGGCTACACCTTC. Protein product: CASSEQGSGYTF.

The CDR3 DNA reads TGCGCCAGCAGACCCCGGGACAGGGCGCCCCTCCACTTT. Its protein is CASRPRDRAPLHF. V gene TRBV5-1 combines with J gene TRBJ1-6; TRBD1 matches at 9 bases. J lost 13 bases, V lost 5 bases, and 7 bases had no gene match. This CDR3 is 13 amino acids long. Germline V gene data show CDR1 as SGHRS and CDR2 as YFSETQ.

This clone is a singleton in its sample. The CDR3, as DNA: TGTGCCAGCCGCGGGCCCAGCTCGGGCTATGGCTACACCTTC. It yields the protein CASRGPSSGYGYTF. This rearrangement joins TRBV18 to TRBJ1-2; D is unclear. CDR3 length: 14 residues. Germline CDR1 is KGHSH and CDR2 is LQKENI. The V and J ends lost 8 bases and 4 bases respectively, with 17 bases between them.

This CDR3 is CASSRIPGHLNTEAFF. The DNA of the CDR3 is TGTGCCAGCAGCAGGATTCCAGGACACCTGAACACTGAAGCTTTCTTT. The chain combines TRBV5-6 with TRBJ1-1; tentative D call: TRBD1 (5 bases). Trimming shortened V by 4 bases and J by 0 bases, and 16 bases separated the two germline ends. Germline-derived CDR1 and CDR2 are SGHDT and YYEEEE. The CDR3 contains 16 residues.

The chain links TRBV7-9 to TRBJ2-3; D uncertain. From germline, CDR1 is SEHNR and CDR2 FQNEAQ (reference sequence). Between the trimmed V and J ends, which lost 2 bases and 7 bases, there was a span of 16 bases. The CDR3 is 15 residues long. CDR3 DNA: TGTGCCAGCAGCTTATCAGCGTTCCCACTAAATACGCAGTATTTT. It encodes CASSLSAFPLNTQYF.